This T cell receptor (beta chain) is drawn from a study of radiation and T cells in renal cell carcinoma. At the level of the study: Nephrectomy followed 15 Gy stereotactic body radiation by 4 weeks.

This clone turned up a few times. As for time point: baseline pretreatment blood. Specified treatment: 15 Gy SBRT to primary tumor, nephrectomy 4 weeks later. Looked up from germline, CDR1 is GTSNPN and CDR2 is SVGIG (reference sequence). V lost 4 bases, J lost 3 bases, and 6 bases lay in between. The CDR3 covers 12 residues. Here immunoSEQ multiplex PCR was the method, and the copy in TCRdb shows in-frame clones only, minus some. Among over 120,000 clones listed, about 88% were seen once. This TCR came from a woman aged 45-65 years with renal cell carcinoma. Here the sequenced sample was blood, taken from a patient whose treatment included radiotherapy and nephrectomy. The chain joins TRBV30 to TRBJ2-2, with D uncertain. In nucleotides, the CDR3 is TGTGCCTGGACGAAGGACACCGGGGAGCTGTTTTTT. Translating it yields CAWTKDTGELFF.